This note documents a single TCR beta chain sequence. Its antigen remains unidentified. This record comes from a study of blood T cells in healthy people across ages. V lost 4 bases and J lost 4, with 25 bases in between. The CDR3 consists of 19 residues. Per the germline V gene, CDR1 is MDHEN and CDR2 is SYDVKM. Alongside a J-beta primer mix, a sample-barcoded 5' primer served in a second PCR lasting about 7 to 12 cycles. All cDNA molecules were each tagged by a template-switch adaptor with 12 random nucleotides. TCRdb re-derived calls from the 5' RACE reads in MiXCR, one entry per CDR3 protein. The sample lists 800,000 to 1,300,000 distinct CDR3 sequences, approximately 25% occurring once. General study points: TCR beta diversity per million T cells fell roughly linearly with age. Conclusively comparing naive with antigen-experienced cells was impossible with unsorted PBMCs.

This same sample was also part of a study on T cells of mothers and their children.

The TCR sequence derives from a girl aged 2 to 9 in good health. This chain uses TRBV28 with TRBJ1-4, with a weak D call TRBD1 (5 bases). Material for sequencing was blood. CDR3 in amino acids: CASSSGKDTALGHNEKLFF. CDR3 nucleotide sequence: TGTGCCAGCAGTTCGGGAAAGGACACCGCACTGGGCCATAATGAAAAACTGTTTTTT.